This T cell receptor beta chain was identified during a study of blood T cell repertoires in COVID-19. Study information: Sites across the United States, Italy and Spain contributed samples from acute and convalescent COVID-19. Sample material is recorded as cDNA or gDNA derived from T cells, B-cell-depleted T cells, or PBMCs.

There are 15 residues in the CDR3. The V and J ends lost 6 bases and 8 bases respectively, with 20 bases between them. Germline lookup yields CDR1 MDHEN and CDR2 SYDVKM. Original processing notes: Reference gene primer amplification in the assay estimated nucleated cell counts. Method: immunoSEQ multiplex PCR; TCRdb's copy keeps in-frame clones and lacks some. The V and J calls and clone size were taken over from that table, and D and trimming were inferred from the DNA. In the table there are a few hundred thousand clones, around nine tenths of which are singletons. Sequencing used peripheral blood. The rearrangement uses TRBV28 and TRBJ2-1; D possibly corresponds to TRBD1 (6 bases). The origin of this receptor is a woman in her thirties with COVID-19, enrolled during active disease. As DNA, the CDR3 is TGTGCCAGCAGCTCCCCGGGACACCGATCGGATGAGCAGTTCTTC. Translated: CASSSPGHRSDEQFF.